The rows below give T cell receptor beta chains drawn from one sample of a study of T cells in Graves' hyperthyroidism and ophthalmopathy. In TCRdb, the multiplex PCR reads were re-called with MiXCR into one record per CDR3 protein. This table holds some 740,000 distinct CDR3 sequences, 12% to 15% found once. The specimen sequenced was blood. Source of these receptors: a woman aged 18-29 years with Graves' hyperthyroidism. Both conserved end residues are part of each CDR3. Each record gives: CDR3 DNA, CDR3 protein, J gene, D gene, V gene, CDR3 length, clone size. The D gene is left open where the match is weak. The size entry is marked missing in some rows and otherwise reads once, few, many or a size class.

TGTGCCAGCACCCTGGACAGGGTGGGCAATGAGCAGTTCTTC	CASTLDRVGNEQFF	TRBJ2-1	TRBD1	TRBV28	14	.
TGCAGTGCCGGGGACAGGGGGCGACGAAACACCGGGGAGCTGTTTTTT	CSAGDRGRRNTGELFF	TRBJ2-2	TRBD1	TRBV20-1	16	.
TGTGCCAGCAGCTTAGACTCACAGTACTATGGCTACACCTTC	CASSLDSQYYGYTF	TRBJ1-2	.	TRBV7-9	14	many
TGTGCCAGCAGAAACTTAGCAGCCAGCTCCTACAATGAGCAGTTCTTC	CASRNLAASSYNEQFF	TRBJ2-1	.	TRBV6-1	16	many
TGTGTCAGCAGTCCCGACAGGGCCATCACCCTCCACTTT	CVSSPDRAITLHF	TRBJ1-6	TRBD1	TRBV12-3/TRBV12-4	13	few
TGTGCCATCAGCCCTAGCGGGAGCACAGATACGCAGTATTTT	CAISPSGSTDTQYF	TRBJ2-3	TRBD2	TRBV10-3	14	.
TGCAGTGCTAGCAAACTAGCCAATCAAAGGGAGACCCAGTACTTC	CSASKLANQRETQYF	TRBJ2-5	.	TRBV20-1	15	.
TGCAGTGCCAAGTCCCCTGACTACACCTTC	CSAKSPDYTF	TRBJ1-2	.	TRBV20-1	10	many
TGCAGCGCCTACGCGGGGGTGCCCCAGTACTTC	CSAYAGVPQYF	TRBJ2-5	TRBD2	TRBV20-1	11	many
TGTGCCAGCAATTGGGCCAGGCATCGAGCTTTCGAGCAGTGCTTC	CASNWARHRAFEQCF	TRBJ2-7	.	TRBV6-2/TRBV6-3	15	.
TGCAGTGCTACGGGGGGACAGTTCTACGAGCAGTACTTC	CSATGGQFYEQYF	TRBJ2-7	.	TRBV20-1	13	.
TGTGCCAGCAGCTTAGCGGGCCCGGTGGGAACTGAAGCTTTCTTT	CASSLAGPVGTEAFF	TRBJ1-1	.	TRBV7-9	15	few
TGTGCCAGCATTGGCGGGGACCTCTCCTACGAGCAGTACTTC	CASIGGDLSYEQYF	TRBJ2-7	.	TRBV28	14	.
TGTGCCAGCAGCTTAACACCTACTAGCGGGACCACCCCTTACAATGAGCAGTTCTTC	CASSLTPTSGTTPYNEQFF	TRBJ2-1	TRBD2	TRBV11-2	19	many
TGCAGTGCAACGGGACTAGCGGGTGCCTACGAGCAGTACTTC	CSATGLAGAYEQYF	TRBJ2-7	TRBD2	TRBV20-1	14	many
TGTGCCAGTGGAAGGGGACAGGTCTATGGCTACACCTTC	CASGRGQVYGYTF	TRBJ1-2	TRBD1	TRBV19	13	many
TGTGCCAGCAGTGTCTGGAGCGGGGAGCTGTTTTTT	CASSVWSGELFF	TRBJ2-2	.	TRBV2	12	many
TGTGCCAGCAGTTCGCCGAACTCCCGGGCCAACCACGAGCAGTACTTC	CASSSPNSRANHEQYF	TRBJ2-7	.	TRBV28	16	.
TGTGCCAGCAGCGGGGGGGGACAGGGAACACAGCAGTACTTC	CASSGGGQGTQQYF	TRBJ2-7	TRBD1	TRBV9	14	many
TGTGCCAGCAGCAAAACCCCGGACAGCTCCTACAATGAGCAGTTCTTC	CASSKTPDSSYNEQFF	TRBJ2-1	.	TRBV28	16	many
TGTGCCAGCAGTTTGCAGACAGGGAATAATTCACCCCTCCACTTT	CASSLQTGNNSPLHF	TRBJ1-6	TRBD1	TRBV27	15	.
TGTGCCAGCACGGGGGACAGGGGGCTTTTTCTGTCTGGAAACACCATATATTTT	CASTGDRGLFLSGNTIYF	TRBJ1-3	TRBD1	TRBV2	18	many
TGCAGTGCGAGACTAGCGGGAGAGCCCCGCGAGCAGTACTTC	CSARLAGEPREQYF	TRBJ2-7	TRBD2	TRBV20-1	14	many
TGTGCCAGCAGCGTAGGACTAGCGGGAGGGCCCCAAGAGACCCAGTACTTC	CASSVGLAGGPQETQYF	TRBJ2-5	TRBD2	TRBV9	17	few
TGTGCCAGCTCACCACCAGGGAGTAGCACTGAAGCTTTCTTT	CASSPPGSSTEAFF	TRBJ1-1	.	TRBV18	14	many
TGTGCCAGCAGGTGGATGACCGGGGAGCTGTTTTTT	CASRWMTGELFF	TRBJ2-2	.	TRBV5-5	12	many
TGTGCCATCAGACCCGACAGCGGGAATGAAAAACTGTTTTTT	CAIRPDSGNEKLFF	TRBJ1-4	.	TRBV10-3	14	.
TGTGCCAGCAGTCGGTTGGGGACTAGCGGGCGGCCCTACGAGCAGTACTTC	CASSRLGTSGRPYEQYF	TRBJ2-7	TRBD2	TRBV6-4	17	.
TGTGCCAGCAGCCCCTCGAGGCCTCCAGAGACCCAGTACTTC	CASSPSRPPETQYF	TRBJ2-5	.	TRBV27	14	few
TGCAGCGTTGTCCTAGCCCGGGCTATGGAGACCCAGTACTTC	CSVVLARAMETQYF	TRBJ2-5	.	TRBV29-1	14	few
TGTGCCAGCGGGGGCAGGGGAACTAATGAAAAACTGTTTTTT	CASGGRGTNEKLFF	TRBJ1-4	.	TRBV27	14	many
TGTGCCAGCAGTTACCCCTACCGGACAGGGTCCGAGGGTTCACCCCTCCACTTT	CASSYPYRTGSEGSPLHF	TRBJ1-6	TRBD1	TRBV6-5	18	few
TGCAGCGTCAGGAGTGAAAAACTGTTTTTT	CSVRSEKLFF	TRBJ1-4	.	TRBV29-1	10	few
TGTGCCAGCAGCTCAGACAGACAATCAGCCAAAAACATTCAGTACTTC	CASSSDRQSAKNIQYF	TRBJ2-4	.	TRBV7-8	16	few
TGTGCCAGCAGCTTGACCGGGACAGGCTACGACGAGCAGTACTTC	CASSLTGTGYDEQYF	TRBJ2-7	TRBD1	TRBV5-8	15	many
TGTGCCACCAGTGATCCCCGCGGGGGTAGCACAGATACGCAGTATTTT	CATSDPRGGSTDTQYF	TRBJ2-3	TRBD2	TRBV24-1	16	few
TGCAGTTTGGCCGCAGGACAAGAGACCCAGTACTTC	CSLAAGQETQYF	TRBJ2-5	.	TRBV20-1	12	many
TGTGCCAGCAGGGGCACTGGAGCTTTCTTT	CASRGTGAFF	TRBJ1-1	.	TRBV12-3/TRBV12-4	10	.
TGTGCCAGCAGTGCGGACCGCCAAGGGACCCAGTACTTC	CASSADRQGTQYF	TRBJ2-5	.	TRBV27	13	many
TGCAGCGTTGAAGATTGGGTTCTAGCGGGAGAGCATGAGCAGTTCTTC	CSVEDWVLAGEHEQFF	TRBJ2-1	TRBD2	TRBV29-1	16	many
TGTGCCAGTAGTATAAATCTCCGACTAGCGGGAGGTTATGACAATGAGCAGTTCTTC	CASSINLRLAGGYDNEQFF	TRBJ2-1	TRBD2	TRBV19	19	.
TGCAGTGCTAGGGAGGGATCCTATAATTCACCCCTCCACTTT	CSAREGSYNSPLHF	TRBJ1-6	.	TRBV20-1	14	many
TGTGCCTGGAGTGGGGGGACTAGCGAGTACAATGAGCAGTTCTTC	CAWSGGTSEYNEQFF	TRBJ2-1	TRBD2	TRBV30	15	many
TGTGCCAGCAGTTCCTTGGGACAGGGGTTCTTC	CASSSLGQGFF	TRBJ2-1	TRBD1	TRBV28	11	.
TGTGCCACCAGTGAGTCTGGGCGTAGAGCCTACGAGCAGTGCTTC	CATSESGRRAYEQCF	TRBJ2-7	.	TRBV24-1	15	.
TGTGCCAGCAGCTTAGCCGCGGCAGGGGAAGAGACCCAGTACTTC	CASSLAAAGEETQYF	TRBJ2-5	.	TRBV7-2	15	.
TGTGCCAGCAGTTTCCCAGGGGATTATGGCTACACCTTC	CASSFPGDYGYTF	TRBJ1-2	.	TRBV12-3/TRBV12-4	13	many
TGTGCCAGCGTCCCGTTACAGGGGGAGGATGAAAAACTGTTTTTT	CASVPLQGEDEKLFF	TRBJ1-4	TRBD1	TRBV28	15	.
TGTGCCAGCAGCCCCGGACTAGCGGGGAGGTACAATGAGCAGTTCTTC	CASSPGLAGRYNEQFF	TRBJ2-1	TRBD2	TRBV7-8	16	many
TGCAGTGCCGGGACAGGGGGCTCCTGGGGCAATCAGCCCCAGCATTTT	CSAGTGGSWGNQPQHF	TRBJ1-5	TRBD1	TRBV20-1	16	few
TGTGCCAGCTCATCACCTTCGGGAAACAATGAGCAGTTCTTC	CASSSPSGNNEQFF	TRBJ2-1	.	TRBV18	14	.
TGTGCCAGCTCACGGGTCGGCGGGACTCAAGAGACCCAGTACTTC	CASSRVGGTQETQYF	TRBJ2-5	.	TRBV18	15	few
TGTGCCAGCTTTAACACGGGAGTCTCCTACGAGCAGTACTTC	CASFNTGVSYEQYF	TRBJ2-7	.	TRBV2	14	.